The subject of this entry is one T cell receptor (beta chain). Its matching antigen is unknown. This sample was taken from a study of cytomegalovirus exposure and HLA in healthy donors. Vbeta (60) and Jbeta (13) primers were used in the PCR. Clones were sequenced by immunoSEQ multiplex PCR, and TCRdb holds only the in-frame ones, with some missing. With 50,000 or so clones in the sample, the ten largest clones hold 25% to 30%. Germline V gene data show CDR1 as SGHAT and CDR2 as FQNNGV. CDR3 length: 15 amino acids. Losses at the gene ends were 1 base for V and 8 bases for J; bases not matched to a gene: 6. Study results and limitations: As was reported, the classifier diagnosed cytomegalovirus status with high specificity and sensitivity. Most observed TCR sequences were rare, whereas some public TCRs were detected in many donors.

The gene calls are TRBV11-2 and TRBJ2-1; 9 bases align to TRBD2. Sequences were obtained from PBMCs. This TCR derives from a man in his forties or fifties in good health and CMV-seropositive. The chain's CDR3 is CASSLAGLAADEQFF. The CDR3, as DNA: TGTGCCAGCAGCTTAGCGGGACTAGCTGCTGATGAGCAGTTCTTC.